Below are 26 T cell receptor beta chains sequenced from a single sample in a study of blood T cell repertoires in COVID-19. Profiled with immunoSEQ multiplex PCR; TCRdb holds only in-frame clones, not every one. The sample has 70,000 to 95,000 clones; approximately 78% are singletons. Sequences were obtained from peripheral blood. The receptors derive from a human donor in a cohort sampled during active COVID-19.

This clone is a singleton in its sample. The gene calls are TRBV14 and TRBJ1-2; TRBD1 matches at 7 bases. The CDR3 totals 13 residues. Germline V gives CDR1 SGHDN, CDR2 FVKESK. V shed 4 bases and J 8 bases; nucleotides not matched to a gene: 7. The chain's CDR3 is CASSPRQGDGYTF. Here the CDR3 DNA reads TGTGCCAGCAGCCCCCGACAGGGCGACGGCTACACCTTC.

V and J are TRBV7-9 and TRBJ2-1; possibly TRBD1 for D (6 bases). Germline CDR1 SEHNR, CDR2 FQNEAQ (reference sequence). The CDR3 contains 18 residues. Trimming cost V 8 bases and J 6 bases, with 29 bases left between them. The chain's CDR3 is CASDLILIQGSKVNEQFF. DNA of the CDR3: TGTGCCAGCGATTTGATTCTAATACAGGGTAGTAAGGTCAATGAGCAGTTCTTC.

This clone was counted between two and nine times. The junction departs from the called germline gene at one end, perhaps through a read error. The J gene is TRBJ2-7, the V gene TRBV5-6; 7 bases line up with TRBD1. CDR1 and CDR2 from the germline V gene are SGHDT and YYEEEE. This CDR3 is built from 12 residues. CDR3: CASSSRQGPRRF. CDR3 nucleotides: TGTGCCAGCAGCTCCCGACAGGGTCCTAGGCGGTTC.

This clone was seen a handful of times. CDR3 DNA sequence: TGTGCCAGCAGCTTGAGGGGACTAGCCCGACAAGACACAGATACGCAGTATTTT. It encodes CASSLRGLARQDTDTQYF. The chain couples TRBV5-4 to TRBJ2-3; 9 bases agree with TRBD2. Trimming cost V 1 base and J 2 bases; bases outside gene matches: 11. Looked up from germline, CDR1 is SGHNT and CDR2 is YYREEE (reference sequence). The CDR3 totals 18 residues.

This chain uses TRBV6-5 with TRBJ2-7, with D possibly being TRBD2 (5 bases). CDR1 MNHEY and CDR2 SVGAGI come from the germline V gene. There are 13 residues in the CDR3. V lost 1 base and J 4 bases, leaving 8 bases between the germline ends. The CDR3 sequence: CASSYLTGYEQYF. In DNA, the CDR3 is TGTGCCAGCAGTTACTTGACGGGATACGAGCAGTACTTC.

The rearrangement uses TRBV15 and TRBJ1-4; possible D gene TRBD1, 5 bases. V lost 0 bases and J lost 3, with 8 bases in between. Germline V gene sequence: CDR1 LNHNV, CDR2 YYDKDF (reference sequence). This CDR3 has 15 amino acids. The CDR3 DNA reads as TGTGCCACCAGCAGAGAATGGGGGGCTAATGAAAAACTGTTTTTT. Its protein is CATSREWGANEKLFF.

There are a few counts of this clone. V is TRBV6-5 and J is TRBJ1-1; D not resolved. The CDR3 sequence is 14 residues long. Trimming stripped 7 bases from V and 0 bases from J, with 12 bases between. CDR1 and CDR2 (germline): MNHEY, SVGAGI. The CDR3 loop reads CASISGNMNTEAFF. The DNA for the CDR3 is TGTGCCAGCATCTCGGGAAATATGAACACTGAAGCTTTCTTT.

V usage is TRBV14 and J usage is TRBJ2-7; no clear D gene. Germline CDR1 and CDR2: SGHDN and FVKESK. The CDR3 is 12 residues long. V dropped 3 bases and J dropped 0 bases, with 3 bases sitting between them. CDR3: CASSQYSYEQYF. CDR3 DNA: TGTGCCAGCAGCCAGTACTCCTACGAGCAGTACTTC.

The chain uses TRBV5-1 and TRBJ2-1; perhaps TRBD2 as D (5 bases). Germline V CDR1 and CDR2: SGHRS, YFSETQ. V shed 0 bases and J shed 6 bases, with 10 bases lying between them. The CDR3 length is 14 residues. CDR3 loop: CASSLGPSSNEQFF. CDR3 sequence (DNA): TGCGCCAGCAGCTTGGGTCCTAGCTCCAATGAGCAGTTCTTC.

This chain connects TRBV12-3 or TRBV12-4 to TRBJ1-1; 8 bases map to TRBD1. Trimming removed 6 bases from V and 5 bases from J; junction bases left unmatched: 5. This CDR3 region has 13 residues. The CDR3 DNA sequence: TGTGCCAGCAGACTACAGGGGGGTACTGAAGCTTTCTTT. This sequence encodes CASRLQGGTEAFF.

A few counts support this clone. The chain has TRBV4-1 and TRBJ1-2; D not certain. Germline loops: CDR1 MGHRA, CDR2 YSYEKL. Between the trimmed V and J ends, which lost 5 bases and 0 bases, there was a span of 10 bases. CDR3 length: 14 residues. CDR3 bases: TGCGCCAGCAGCTCCCTACCAACTAACTATGGCTACACCTTC. Protein sequence: CASSSLPTNYGYTF.

V usage is TRBV6-6 and J usage is TRBJ1-5, with D perhaps TRBD1 (5 bases). The CDR3 contains 14 residues. Germline lookup yields CDR1 MNHNY and CDR2 SVGAGI (reference sequence). The V and J ends lost 7 bases and 3 bases respectively, with 13 bases between them. The CDR3 loop is CASTYGGNNQPQHF. In nucleotides, the CDR3 is TGTGCCAGCACCTACGGGGGTAACAATCAGCCCCAGCATTTT.

The genes are TRBV7-2 and TRBJ2-7; 11 bases are shared with TRBD1. Germline trimming cut 1 base from V and 5 bases from J; bases unmatched to any gene: 7. The germline CDR1 and CDR2 sequences are SGHTA and FQGNSA. This CDR3 comprises 16 residues. This CDR3 is CASSLGVGQGANEQYF. The DNA for the CDR3 is TGTGCCAGCAGCTTAGGTGTCGGACAGGGGGCCAACGAGCAGTACTTC.

The chain employs TRBV7-2 and TRBJ1-3; D remains unclear. V was clipped by 2 bases and J by 0 bases, with 8 bases between them. Germline CDR1 reads SGHTA; CDR2 reads FQGNSA. The length of the CDR3 is 15 residues. CDR3 in DNA: TGTGCCAGCAGCTTATTGACAAGCTCTGGAAACACCATATATTTT. Amino acid sequence: CASSLLTSSGNTIYF.

This clone came up a few times. The chain is built from TRBV10-2 and TRBJ2-6; D call uncertain. The CDR3 extends over 15 amino acids. Trimming took off 2 bases at V and 4 bases at J, with 9 bases between the two ends. CDR1 and CDR2 from the germline V gene are WSHSY and SAAADI. The CDR3 DNA reads TGCGCCAGCAGTGAGGCGCATTCCGGGGCCAACGTCCTGACTTTC. Amino acid sequence: CASSEAHSGANVLTF.

This clone was seen a single time. CDR3 region: CASSLTLNSNQPQHF. The CDR3 region has the DNA TGTGCCAGCAGTTTAACGCTAAATAGCAATCAGCCCCAGCATTTT. The chain employs TRBV28 and TRBJ1-5, with no clear D. Germline-derived CDR1 and CDR2 are MDHEN and SYDVKM. Trimming removed 2 bases from V and 0 bases from J, with 8 bases in between. CDR3 size: 15 residues.

The chain combines TRBV21-1 with TRBJ2-6; TRBD1 was called by the table and not checked on the DNA. TRBV21-1 is deemed a pseudogene. The length of the CDR3 is 16 residues. The CDR3 DNA is TGTGCCAGCAGCAAAGAACAGGGAACTGGGGCCAACGTCCTGACTTTC. Translated: CASSKEQGTGANVLTF.

The chain recombines TRBV6-5 with TRBJ1-4, with 7 bases that match TRBD1. With V trimmed by 6 bases and J by 2 bases, 6 bases remained unmatched. The CDR3 is made up of 15 amino acids. The germline V gene encodes CDR1 MNHEY and CDR2 SVGAGI. The chain's CDR3 is CASRPTTGTNEKLFF. The DNA of the CDR3 is TGTGCCAGCAGACCTACGACAGGGACTAATGAAAAACTGTTTTTT.

The chain is built from TRBV19 and TRBJ1-1; 12 bases align to TRBD1. Losses at the gene ends were 6 bases for V and 4 bases for J; bases not matched to a gene: 12. The CDR3 covers 17 residues. Germline V gene sequence: CDR1 LNHDA, CDR2 SQIVND (reference sequence). The CDR3 region is CASRYRDRGRETTEAFF. The CDR3 DNA is TGTGCCAGTAGGTACCGGGACAGGGGGCGCGAAACCACTGAAGCTTTCTTT.

The V and J genes are TRBV5-1 and TRBJ2-5, with 11 bases that match TRBD1. Germline V gene lookup returns CDR1 SGHRS and CDR2 YFSETQ. CDR3 length equals 16 residues. Trimming took 0 bases from V and 5 from J; bases not matched to a gene: 6. The DNA of the CDR3 is TGCGCCAGCAGCTTGGCCCGGACAGGGGGCTTTGAGACCCAGTACTTC. Protein sequence: CASSLARTGGFETQYF.

J is TRBJ2-3 and V is TRBV10-1, with 7 nucleotides matching TRBD1. CDR1 is WNHNN, CDR2 SYGVQD, per germline (reference sequence). The CDR3 extends over 15 amino acids. The junction had 7 bases not matched to a gene; V was cut back by 2 bases and J by 5 bases. CDR3 in DNA: TGCGCCAGCAGTGAGGACAGGGCAGGGAGAGATACGCAGTATTTT. Translated, it gives CASSEDRAGRDTQYF.

This chain uses TRBV2 with TRBJ1-5, with unresolved D. V was pared by 6 bases and J by 0 bases, with 15 bases between. CDR1 SNHLY and CDR2 FYNNEI come from the germline V gene. The length of the CDR3 is 16 residues. CDR3 in DNA: TGTGCCAGCAGGGCCCATTACAGAGATAGCAATCAGCCCCAGCATTTT. Its translation is CASRAHYRDSNQPQHF. Based on the CDR3 plus reference TRBV2 and TRBJ1-5, the full variable domain is EPEVTQTPSHQVTQMGQEVILRCVPISNHLYFYWYRQILGQKVEFLVSFYNNEISEKSEIFDDQFSVERPDGSNFTLKIRSTKLEDSAMYFCASRAHYRDSNQPQHFGDGTRLSIL.

This clone was observed once. The rearrangement uses TRBV7-9 and TRBJ2-3; possible D gene TRBD1, 5 bases. Deletions cut 4 bases from V and 4 bases from J, with 9 bases between. CDR3 length: 13 amino acids. Germline V lookup: CDR1 SEHNR, CDR2 FQNEAQ (reference sequence). As DNA, the CDR3 is TGTGCCAGCAGCTCCAAGGGGCCAGATACGCAGTATTTT. This gives the protein CASSSKGPDTQYF.

This chain joins TRBV24-1 and TRBJ2-2, with a weak D call TRBD2 (5 bases). The CDR3 spans 15 residues. CDR1 and CDR2 (germline): KGHDR, SFDVKD. V was trimmed by 4 bases and J by 5 bases, leaving 13 bases between them. The CDR3 spells CATSDWRALTGELFF. Written as DNA, the CDR3 is TGTGCCACCAGTGACTGGCGGGCCCTAACCGGGGAGCTGTTTTTT.

This clone was detected once. The chain couples TRBV7-9 to TRBJ2-3; D perhaps matches TRBD1 (5 bases). Trimming took off 2 bases at V and 0 bases at J, with 9 bases between the two ends. The V gene's germline CDR1 is SEHNR and CDR2 FQNEAQ (reference sequence). This CDR3 has 15 residues. CDR3 nucleotide sequence: TGTGCCAGCAGCTTAAATACAGGAAGCACAGATACGCAGTATTTT. Translation: CASSLNTGSTDTQYF.

This chain joins TRBV7-2 and TRBJ1-5; D is undetermined. The CDR3 runs to 13 residues. V was trimmed by 8 bases and J by 1 base, leaving 9 bases between them. Germline lookup yields CDR1 SGHTA and CDR2 FQGNSA. The CDR3 bases are TGTGCCAGCTCCAGTCAAAGCAATCAGCCCCAGCATTTT. This sequence encodes CASSSQSNQPQHF.